The 2 T cell receptor beta chains listed next were all sequenced from one sample in a study of T cell responses to AZD1222 COVID-19 vaccine (dated by TCRdb to the early 2020s). Libraries came from the immunoSEQ multiplex PCR assay. This immuneACCESS table, as held by TCRdb, lists in-frame sequences with V and J called but not all clones. Of the missing ones, under half trace to an unresolved V gene in checked studies; the others have no known cause. The sample table lists around 58,000 clones, around 80% of them with a count of one. About a tenth of the sample is taken by the ten largest. The time point tag for this specimen amounts to: baseline before first vaccination. The source was peripheral blood, collected on day 0 of AZD1222 vaccination. The receptors originated from an adult in good health.

The chain couples TRBV7-8 to TRBJ2-3, with D perhaps TRBD1 (7 bases). V was shortened by 0 bases and J by 0 bases, with 10 bases between the two germline ends. The CDR3 spans 16 residues. Germline-derived CDR1 and CDR2 are SGHVS and FQNEAQ. CDR3: CASSLARGESTDTQYF. In DNA form, the CDR3 reads TGTGCCAGCAGCTTAGCCAGGGGGGAAAGCACAGATACGCAGTATTTT.

Points on this clone: A junction boundary mismatches the germline segment, possibly from a read error. The J gene is TRBJ1-4, the V gene TRBV7-7, with 9 nucleotides matching TRBD1. Germline V gene lookup returns CDR1 SSHAT and CDR2 FNYEAQ (reference sequence). The CDR3 is 14 residues long. The CDR3 protein is CASSLGTGNEKLFF. In nucleotides, the CDR3 is TGTGCTAGCAGCTTAGGGACAGGGAATGAAAAACTGTTTTTT. Together with reference TRBV7-7 and TRBJ1-4, the CDR3 gives the full variable domain: GAGVSQSPRYKVTKRGQDVTLRCDPISSHATLYWYQQALGQGPEFLTYFNYEAQPDKSGLPSDRFSAERPEGSISTLTIQRTEQRDSAMYRCASSLGTGNEKLFFGSGTQLSVL.